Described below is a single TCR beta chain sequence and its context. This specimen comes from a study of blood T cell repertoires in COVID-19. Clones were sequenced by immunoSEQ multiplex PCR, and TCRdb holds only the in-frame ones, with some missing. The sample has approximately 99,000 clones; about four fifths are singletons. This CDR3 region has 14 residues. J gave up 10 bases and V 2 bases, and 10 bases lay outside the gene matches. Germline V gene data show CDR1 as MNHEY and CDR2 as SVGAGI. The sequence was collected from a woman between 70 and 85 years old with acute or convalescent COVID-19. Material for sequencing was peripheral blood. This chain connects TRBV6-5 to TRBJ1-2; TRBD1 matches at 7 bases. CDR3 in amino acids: CASSYATGDYDYTF. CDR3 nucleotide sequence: TGTGCCAGCAGTTACGCTACAGGGGATTACGACTACACCTTC.